This T cell receptor beta chain originates from a study of T cell repertoires and HLA-DP antigens (dated by TCRdb to about 2018). With regard to the full study: The study used an in vitro model of CD4+ T cell alloreactivity against allogeneic HLA-DP presented by transduced HeLa cells. One alloantigen differed from self by one peptide-binding groove amino acid, whereas the other differed by ten, modelling structurally similar versus dissimilar alloantigens. Of the three donors, two were male and one was female, with ages ranging from the 18-to-29 band to the 60-to-69 band. On average, roughly 200 ng of DNA went in for sorted CD137+CD4+ samples, versus roughly 1,300 ng for pre-culture CD4+ samples. The investigation overall reported the following: Clonality of sorted CD137+ cells was similar against both alloantigens (about 0.39) and much higher than in pre-culture samples (approximately 0.04). Naive and memory CD4+ repertoires were not analysed separately. The study was limited by having just a few donors, by relying on a non-physiological HeLa antigen-presenting system, and by using total CD4+ cells as responders. Clones undetected before culture had an average cumulative frequency of about 34% against one allele and around 53% against the other.

Magnetic bead negative selection was used to isolate untouched CD4+ T cells from Ficoll-separated PBMC, with purity averaging about 98%. Untouched CD4+ T cells were isolated with magnetic beads from Ficoll-separated PBMC, and a purity of roughly 98% was reached with negligible CD8+ contamination. Peripheral blood mononuclear cells came from the buffy coats of a few healthy blood donors, who served as the study's donors. Each of the three donors was CMV seronegative. The DNeasy Blood & Tissue Kit was used for extraction of genomic DNA. TCRB sequencing was performed on genomic DNA from sorted CD137+CD4+ cells and pre-culture CD4+ baseline samples from each subject. About this clone: Which antigen it targets is not known. No per-base quality is available; no much larger clone lies one base away.

TCRB CDR3 regions were amplified with the immunoSEQ multiplex PCR using forward primers for 54 TRBV segments and reverse primers for 13 TRBJ segments. Pre-culture CD4+ samples were sequenced at deep resolution, targeting hundreds of thousands of T cell genomes. Amplicons were sequenced on an Illumina HiSeq System, producing 87 bp reads covering the CDR3. As for the authors' bioinformatics: Reads were corrected for PCR and sequencing errors, and CDR3 regions were defined by alignment to IMGT reference sequences. Synthetic template pools were used to estimate counts of templates and unique rearrangements. Clonality was computed by subtracting Pielou's evenness from 1. Richness was estimated with the Daley-Smith estimator. Repertoire overlap was measured with Morisita's index. Clones present in cultured samples but not detected in the pre-culture repertoire of the same donor were defined as low-abundance clones. Held by TCRdb, this immuneACCESS table contains in-frame sequences only and omits some clones. Under half of the omission traces to an unresolved V gene where checked; the cause of the rest is unknown. That table furnishes V, J and clone size, whereas the DNA furnished D and trimming. This sample lists around 100,000 clones; roughly 92% were detected once. The ten largest clonotypes hold about 0.3% of the sample.

The CDR3, from cysteine to phenylalanine, totals 16 residues. Here the CDR3 DNA is all that survives: 48 bases in frame from base 1. Ends trimmed: V by 7 bases, J by 6 bases; bases unmatched to a gene: 11. From the germline V gene, CDR1 is MDHEN and CDR2 is SYDVKM. This TCR was recovered from a woman between 18 and 29 years old in good health and CMV-seronegative. The source material was CD4+ T cells from PBMCs. Recombination joined TRBV28 with TRBJ2-3, with 12 junctional bases fitting TRBD1. The nucleotide sequence reads TGTGCCAGCAAAAATGCCGGGACAGGGGGCGTTGATACGCAGTATTTT. Its translation is CASKNAGTGGVDTQYF. The full variable domain, completed from the reference TRBV28 and TRBJ2-3 proteins outside the CDR3, reads DVKVTQSSRYLVKRTGEKVFLECVQDMDHENMFWYRQDPGLGLRLIYFSYDVKMKEKGDIPEGYSVSREKKERFSLILESASTNQTSMYLCASKNAGTGGVDTQYFGPGTRLTVL.